The present entry profiles one T cell receptor (beta chain) with its context. What it binds is unknown. This entry belongs to a study of cytomegalovirus exposure and HLA in healthy donors. As for the study in general: Among the 400 or so donors who were genotyped, about 84% fell in the genetic ancestry cluster that is associated with self-reported Caucasian donors.

Study findings and constraints: Based on reports, TCR beta sequences accurately predicted HLA-A and HLA-B alleles for most subjects. Three of the chains that were CMV-associated were confirmed in vitro to be specific for CMV antigens. A likely sequencing artifact accounted for one observed cluster of highly shared sequence variants.

This PCR relied on a set of 60 Vbeta primers and 13 Jbeta primers. Assay used: immunoSEQ multiplex PCR; TCRdb lists only in-frame clones, some missing. The repertoire has 100,000 to 150,000 clones, 70% to 85% of them found once; the top ten carry roughly 1.1%. The CDR3 totals 15 residues. V lost 2 bases to trimming and J lost 4 bases; unmatched junction nucleotides: 5. Per germline, CDR1 SEHNR and CDR2 FQNEAQ (reference sequence). The clonotype comes from a boy aged 5-17 years in good health and CMV-seronegative. The chain recombines TRBV7-9 with TRBJ1-3; 7 bases fit TRBD1. The sequenced sample consisted of PBMCs. The CDR3: CASSLLQGSGNTIYF. The CDR3 DNA is TGTGCCAGCAGCTTATTACAGGGGTCGGGAAACACCATATATTTT. Full variable domain (missing parts from reference TRBV7-9 and TRBJ1-3): DTGVSQNPRHKITKRGQNVTFRCDPISEHNRLYWYRQTLGQGPEFLTYFQNEAQLEKSRLLSDRFSAERPKGSFSTLEIQRTEQGDSAMYLCASSLLQGSGNTIYFGEGSWLTVV.